What follows is one TCR beta chain and its context. A far larger clone differs by one base, so this is likely a read error. The CDR3 consists of 13 residues. Trimming took 2 bases from V and 6 from J; bases not matched to a gene: 2. Germline V gene lookup returns CDR1 MNHEY and CDR2 SMNVEV (reference sequence). Libraries were prepared by immunoSEQ multiplex PCR; TCRdb keeps only in-frame clonotypes and omits some of them. The repertoire holds about 500,000 clones, with approximately 77% as singletons. The record originates from a study of shared clonotypes between healthy human individuals. This TCR was sampled from a woman aged 40 to 50 in good health. Some clones in this sample may be carry-over from other donors' samples. Sequencing was performed on PBMCs. The chain is built from TRBV27 and TRBJ1-1; TRBD1 aligns across 8 bases. CDR3 nucleotides: TGTGCCAGCAGTTTAGGACAGGGTGCTGAAGCTTTCTTT. Translated: CASSLGQGAEAFF.